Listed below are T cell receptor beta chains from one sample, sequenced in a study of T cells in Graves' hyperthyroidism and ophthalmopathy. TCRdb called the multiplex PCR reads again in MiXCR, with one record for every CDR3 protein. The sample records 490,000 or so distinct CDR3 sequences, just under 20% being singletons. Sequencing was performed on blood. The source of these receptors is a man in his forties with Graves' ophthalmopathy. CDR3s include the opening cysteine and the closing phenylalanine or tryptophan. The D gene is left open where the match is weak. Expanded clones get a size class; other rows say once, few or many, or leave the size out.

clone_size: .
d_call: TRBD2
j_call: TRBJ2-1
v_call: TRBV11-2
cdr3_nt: TGTGCCAGCGGATACCCCCCTACCGGGACTAGCGGGGGGCGCAATGAGCAGTTCTTC
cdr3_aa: CASGYPPTGTSGGRNEQFF

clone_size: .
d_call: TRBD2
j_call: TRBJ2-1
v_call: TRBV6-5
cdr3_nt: TGTGCCAGCACTCAACTAGCGTGGCCTTACAATGAGCAGTTCTTC
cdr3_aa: CASTQLAWPYNEQFF

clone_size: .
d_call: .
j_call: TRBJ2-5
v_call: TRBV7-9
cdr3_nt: TGTGCCAGCAGCCGACTGGTCCCAGAGACCCAGTACTTC
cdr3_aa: CASSRLVPETQYF

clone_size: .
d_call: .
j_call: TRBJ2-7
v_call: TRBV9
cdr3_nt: TGTGCCAGCAGCCCCAAGGAGGGTCAGGGGGTTCACGAGCAGTACTTC
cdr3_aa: CASSPKEGQGVHEQYF

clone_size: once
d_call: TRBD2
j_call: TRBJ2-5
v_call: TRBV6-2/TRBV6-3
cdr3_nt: TGTGCCAGCAGTGGGTCAGGACTAGCGGGGGGACCGGGGACCCAGTACTTC
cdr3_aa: CASSGSGLAGGPGTQYF

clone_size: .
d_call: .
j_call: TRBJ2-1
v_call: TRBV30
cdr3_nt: TGTGCCTGGAGTGACTATTATTATGAGCAGTTCTTC
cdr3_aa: CAWSDYYYEQFF

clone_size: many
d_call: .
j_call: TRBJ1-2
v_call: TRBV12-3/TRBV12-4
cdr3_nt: TGTGCCAGCAGGACGCAATGGGGTGGCTACACCTTC
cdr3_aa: CASRTQWGGYTF

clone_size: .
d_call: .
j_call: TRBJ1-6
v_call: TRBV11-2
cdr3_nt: TGTGCCAGCAGCTTAGATCCTGGTAATTCACCCCTCCACTTT
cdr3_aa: CASSLDPGNSPLHF

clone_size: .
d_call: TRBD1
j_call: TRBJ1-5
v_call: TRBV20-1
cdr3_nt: TGCAGTGGGAACAGGGGCGGGCAGCCCCAGCATTTT
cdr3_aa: CSGNRGGQPQHF

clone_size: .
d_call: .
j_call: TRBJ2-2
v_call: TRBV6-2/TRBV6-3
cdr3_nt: TGTGCCAGTTGCGAGGGGGTCCGGGTGAACACCGGGGAGCTGTTTTTT
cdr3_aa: CASCEGVRVNTGELFF

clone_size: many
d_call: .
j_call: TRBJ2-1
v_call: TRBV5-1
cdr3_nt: TGCGCCAGCAGCTTGGACGGGAATGAGCAGTTCTTC
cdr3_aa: CASSLDGNEQFF

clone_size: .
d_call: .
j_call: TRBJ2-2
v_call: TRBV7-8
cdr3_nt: TGTGCCAGCAGACACGAAAACACCGGGGAGCTGTTTTTT
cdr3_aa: CASRHENTGELFF

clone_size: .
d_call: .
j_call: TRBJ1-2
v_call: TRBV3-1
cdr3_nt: TGTGCCAGCAGCCAAGATAGTTCGAGGGGGAGCTATGGCTACACCTTC
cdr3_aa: CASSQDSSRGSYGYTF